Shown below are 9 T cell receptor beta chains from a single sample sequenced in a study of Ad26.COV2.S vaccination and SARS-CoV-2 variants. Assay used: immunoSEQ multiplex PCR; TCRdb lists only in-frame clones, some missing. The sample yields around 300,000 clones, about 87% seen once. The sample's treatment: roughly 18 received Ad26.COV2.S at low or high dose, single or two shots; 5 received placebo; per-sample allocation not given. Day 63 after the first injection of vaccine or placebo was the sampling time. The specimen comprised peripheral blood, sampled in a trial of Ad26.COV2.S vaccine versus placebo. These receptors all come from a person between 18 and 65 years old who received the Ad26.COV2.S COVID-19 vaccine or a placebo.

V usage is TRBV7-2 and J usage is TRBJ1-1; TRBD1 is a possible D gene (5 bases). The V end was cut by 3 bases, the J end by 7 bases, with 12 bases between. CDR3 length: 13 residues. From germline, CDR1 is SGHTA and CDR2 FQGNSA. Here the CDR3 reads CASSLGLLVEAFF. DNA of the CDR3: TGTGCCAGCAGCTTGGGGCTGCTTGTTGAAGCTTTCTTT. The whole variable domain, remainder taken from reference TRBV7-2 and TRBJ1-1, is GAGVSQSPSNKVTEKGKDVELRCDPISGHTALYWYRQSLGQGLEFLIYFQGNSAPDKSGLPSDRFSAERTGGSVSTLTIQRTQQEDSAVYLCASSLGLLVEAFFGQGTRLTVV.

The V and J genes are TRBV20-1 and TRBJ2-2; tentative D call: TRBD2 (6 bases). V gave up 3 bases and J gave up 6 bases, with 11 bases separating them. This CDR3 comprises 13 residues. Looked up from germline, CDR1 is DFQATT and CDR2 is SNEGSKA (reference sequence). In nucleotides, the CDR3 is TGCAGTGCTAGTAGGGGAGGTTCCGGGGAGCTGTTTTTT. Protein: CSASRGGSGELFF.

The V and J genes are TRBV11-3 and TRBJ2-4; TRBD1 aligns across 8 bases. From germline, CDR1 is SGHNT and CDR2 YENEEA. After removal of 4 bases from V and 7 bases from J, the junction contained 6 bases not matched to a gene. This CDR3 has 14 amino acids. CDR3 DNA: TGTGCCAGCAGCTCGTCGAGGACAGGGAACATTCAGTACTTC. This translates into CASSSSRTGNIQYF.

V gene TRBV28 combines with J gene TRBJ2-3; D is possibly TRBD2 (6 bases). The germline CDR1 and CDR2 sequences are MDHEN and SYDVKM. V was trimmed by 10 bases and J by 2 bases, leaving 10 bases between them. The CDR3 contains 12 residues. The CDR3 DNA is TGTGCCATCCAGGACTACACAGATACGCAGTATTTT. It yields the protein CAIQDYTDTQYF. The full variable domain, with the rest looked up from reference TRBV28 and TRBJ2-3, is DVKVTQSSRYLVKRTGEKVFLECVQDMDHENMFWYRQDPGLGLRLIYFSYDVKMKEKGDIPEGYSVSREKKERFSLILESASTNQTSMYLCAIQDYTDTQYFGPGTRLTVL.

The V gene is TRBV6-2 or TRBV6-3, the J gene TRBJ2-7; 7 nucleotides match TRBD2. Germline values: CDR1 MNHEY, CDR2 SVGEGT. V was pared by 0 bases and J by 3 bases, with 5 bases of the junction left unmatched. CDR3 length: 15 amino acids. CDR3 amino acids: CASSYSSGQLYEQYF. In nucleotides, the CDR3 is TGTGCCAGCAGTTACTCTAGCGGGCAACTCTACGAGCAGTACTTC.

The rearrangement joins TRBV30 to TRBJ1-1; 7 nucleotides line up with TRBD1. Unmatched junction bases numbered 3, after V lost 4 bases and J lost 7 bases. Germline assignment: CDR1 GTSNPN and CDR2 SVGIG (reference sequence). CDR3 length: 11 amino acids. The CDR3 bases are TGTGCCTGGACCGGACAGGTTGAAGCTTTCTTT. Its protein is CAWTGQVEAFF.

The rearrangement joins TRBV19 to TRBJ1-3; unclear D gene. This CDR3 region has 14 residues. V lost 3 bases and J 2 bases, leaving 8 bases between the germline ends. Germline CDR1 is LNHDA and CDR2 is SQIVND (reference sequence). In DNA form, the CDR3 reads TGTGCCAGTAGTATGTCTGGGGCTGGAAACACCATATATTTT. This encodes CASSMSGAGNTIYF.

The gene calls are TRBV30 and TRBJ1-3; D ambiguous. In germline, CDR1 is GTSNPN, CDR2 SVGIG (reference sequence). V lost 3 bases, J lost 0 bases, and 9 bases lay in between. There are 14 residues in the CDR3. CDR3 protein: CAWSPGFSGNTIYF. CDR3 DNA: TGTGCCTGGAGCCCGGGTTTCTCTGGAAACACCATATATTTT.

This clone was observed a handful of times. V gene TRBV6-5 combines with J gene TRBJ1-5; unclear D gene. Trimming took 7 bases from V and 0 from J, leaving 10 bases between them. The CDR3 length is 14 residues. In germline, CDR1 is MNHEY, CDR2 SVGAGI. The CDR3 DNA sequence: TGTGCCAGCAAACCTGCGAATAGCAATCAGCCCCAGCATTTT. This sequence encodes CASKPANSNQPQHF.